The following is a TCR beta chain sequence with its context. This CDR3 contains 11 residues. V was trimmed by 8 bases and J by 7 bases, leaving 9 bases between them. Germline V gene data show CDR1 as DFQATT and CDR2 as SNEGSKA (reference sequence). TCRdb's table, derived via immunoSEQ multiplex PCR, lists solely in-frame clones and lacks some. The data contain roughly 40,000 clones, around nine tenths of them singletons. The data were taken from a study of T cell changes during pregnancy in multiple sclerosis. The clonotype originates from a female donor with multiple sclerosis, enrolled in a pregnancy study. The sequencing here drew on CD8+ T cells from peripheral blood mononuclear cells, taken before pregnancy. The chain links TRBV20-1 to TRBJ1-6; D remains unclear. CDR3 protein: CSIEGNSPLHF. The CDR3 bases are TGCAGTATCGAGGGCAATTCACCCCTCCACTTT.